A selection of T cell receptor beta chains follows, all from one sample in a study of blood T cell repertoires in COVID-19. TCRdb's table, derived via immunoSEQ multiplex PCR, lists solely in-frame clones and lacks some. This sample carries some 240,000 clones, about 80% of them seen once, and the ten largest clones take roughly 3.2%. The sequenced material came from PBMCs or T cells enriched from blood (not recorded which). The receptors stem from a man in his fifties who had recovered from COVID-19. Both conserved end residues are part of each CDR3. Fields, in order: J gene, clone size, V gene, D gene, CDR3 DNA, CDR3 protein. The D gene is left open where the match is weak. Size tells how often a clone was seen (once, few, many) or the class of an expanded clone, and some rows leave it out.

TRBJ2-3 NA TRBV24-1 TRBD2 TGTGCCACCAGTGTTCGCGGGAGGAACACAGATACGCAGTATTTT CATSVRGRNTDTQYF
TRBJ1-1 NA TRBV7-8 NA TGTGCCAGCAGCCTCCTAATAGGGGCCGGGAACACTGAAGCTTTCTTT CASSLLIGAGNTEAFF
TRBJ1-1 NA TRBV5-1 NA TGCGCCAGCAGCTCACCGGACGGGGAGAGGACTGAAGCTTTCTTT CASSSPDGERTEAFF
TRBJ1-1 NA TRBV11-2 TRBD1 TGTGCCAGCAGCACCCAGACAGGGAGGAACACTGAAGCTTTCTTT CASSTQTGRNTEAFF
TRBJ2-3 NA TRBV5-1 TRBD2 TGCGCCAGCAGCTTGAGATTAGCGGGGGATTGGGGAGATACGCAGTATTTT CASSLRLAGDWGDTQYF
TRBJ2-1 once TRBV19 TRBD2 TGTGCCAGTACGCGGGAGGCGAGTTTGGTTGAGCAGTTCTTC CASTREASLVEQFF
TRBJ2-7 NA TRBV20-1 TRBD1 TGCAGTGCGAGTCAGGGGGCCTACGAGCAGTACTTC CSASQGAYEQYF
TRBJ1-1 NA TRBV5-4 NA TGTGCCAGCAGCTTGGGCACCAACTCACCTTCGAACACTGAAGCTTTCTTT CASSLGTNSPSNTEAFF
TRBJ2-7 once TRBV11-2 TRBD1 TGTGCCAGCAGCTGGGGGACAGAATACGAGCAGTACTTC CASSWGTEYEQYF
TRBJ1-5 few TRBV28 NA TGTGCCAGCAGTGGGCCTGTCAATCAGCCCCAGCATTTT CASSGPVNQPQHF
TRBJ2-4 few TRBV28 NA TGTGCCAGCAGCCACTTCTCCCTTAGGAAACTAAAAAACATTCAGTACTTC CASSHFSLRKLKNIQYF
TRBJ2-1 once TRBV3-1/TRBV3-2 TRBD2 TGTGCCAGCAGCCCGGGGCTAGCGGGGAACAATGAGCAGTTCTTC CASSPGLAGNNEQFF
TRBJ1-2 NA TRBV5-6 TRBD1 TGTGCCAGCAGCTTGCCATCAACAGGGGGTGGCTACACCTTC CASSLPSTGGGYTF
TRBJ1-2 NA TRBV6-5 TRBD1 TGTGCCAGCAGTTACCGACAGGGCTATGGCTACACCTTC CASSYRQGYGYTF
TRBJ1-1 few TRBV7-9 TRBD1 TGTGCCAGCAGCCCCGGGACAGCTGTCACTGAAGCTTTCTTT CASSPGTAVTEAFF
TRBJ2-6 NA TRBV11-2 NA TGTGCCAGCAGCTTAGCCGCTCGGGGGGCAGGAGGGGCCAACGTCCTGACTTTC CASSLAARGAGGANVLTF
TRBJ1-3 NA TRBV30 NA TGTGCCTGGAGTCCGTGGACAGAGGGAAACACCATATATTTT CAWSPWTEGNTIYF
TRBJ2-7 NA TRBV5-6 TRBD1 TGTGCCAGCAGCTTACAGGGGCCCTACGAGCAGTACTTC CASSLQGPYEQYF
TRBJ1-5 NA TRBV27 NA TGTGCCAGCAGTAAGGCGGTCGGGGGTCAGCCCCAGCATTTT CASSKAVGGQPQHF
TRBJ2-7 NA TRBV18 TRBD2 TGTGCCAGCTCACGGGAGCGGAGCGGGAGTTACGAGCAGTACTTC CASSRERSGSYEQYF
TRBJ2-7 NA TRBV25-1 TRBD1 TGTGCCAGCAGTGGGGACAGGGGGCTCGGGCAGTACTTC CASSGDRGLGQYF
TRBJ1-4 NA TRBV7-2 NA TGTGCCAGCAGCCTACGGGAAAGGAGGGGCGAAAAACTGTTTTTT CASSLRERRGEKLFF
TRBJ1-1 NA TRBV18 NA TGTGCCAGCTCACCACGTGAGGCCAGCATGAACACTGAAGCTTTCTTT CASSPREASMNTEAFF
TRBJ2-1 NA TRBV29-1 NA TGCAGCGTTGAGTTGCGTTATGAGCAGTTCTTC CSVELRYEQFF
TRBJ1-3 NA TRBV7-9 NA TGTGCCAGCAGCCACGGGCAGGGACATGGAAACACCATATATTTT CASSHGQGHGNTIYF
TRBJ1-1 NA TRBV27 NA TGTGCCAGCAACAAACAGGGAAACCCGGTTACTTTCTTT CASNKQGNPVTFF
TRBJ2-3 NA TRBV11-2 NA TGTGCCAGCAGCTTCGTCGTAGGAGCCATCAGAGATACGCAGTATTTT CASSFVVGAIRDTQYF
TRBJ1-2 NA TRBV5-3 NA TGTGCCAGAAGCACCCAGGCCCAGTCCTATGGCTACACCTTC CARSTQAQSYGYTF
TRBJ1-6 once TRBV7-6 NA TGTGCCAGCAGCTTGGGAGGGGTGAGGTCCTATAATTCACCCCTCCACTTT CASSLGGVRSYNSPLHF
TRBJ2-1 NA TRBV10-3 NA TGTGCCACTAGGACAGACAAAAAGTCCTACAATGAGCAGTTCTTC CATRTDKKSYNEQFF
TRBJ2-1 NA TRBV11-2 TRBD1 TGTGCCAGCAGCTTAAGGGGGCCGACCTACAATGAGCAGTTCTTC CASSLRGPTYNEQFF
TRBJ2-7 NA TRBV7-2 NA TGTGCCAGCAGCTTAGGGGTCGGAATAGGGGACGAGCAGTACTTC CASSLGVGIGDEQYF
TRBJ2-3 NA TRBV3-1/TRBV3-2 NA TGTGCCAGCAGCCTACAGGCATACACAGATACGCAGTATTTT CASSLQAYTDTQYF
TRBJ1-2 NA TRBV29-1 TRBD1 TGCAGCGTTGATCTTGACAGGGGTCGTGGCTACACCTTC CSVDLDRGRGYTF
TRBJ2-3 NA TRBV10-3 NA TGTGCCACCGCCTCCCCCGGGACTTTAACCACAGATACGCAGTATTTT CATASPGTLTTDTQYF
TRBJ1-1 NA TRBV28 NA TGTGCCAGCAGTTCCCTCGCGTCCGTGGAGAAAGCTTTCTTT CASSSLASVEKAFF
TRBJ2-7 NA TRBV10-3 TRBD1 TGTGCCATCATGGGACAGGGGGTTGACGAGCAGTACTTC CAIMGQGVDEQYF
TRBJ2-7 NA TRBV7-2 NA TGTGCCAGCAGCTTAATGCAGGGTTACGAGCAGTACTTC CASSLMQGYEQYF
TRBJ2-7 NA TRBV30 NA TGTGCCTGGGCCACAGGGTTAGGTGGCACCTACGAGCAGTACTTC CAWATGLGGTYEQYF
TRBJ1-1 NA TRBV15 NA TGTGCCACCAGCAGAGAGGGTTGGGGGGAGAACACTGAAGCTTTCTTT CATSREGWGENTEAFF
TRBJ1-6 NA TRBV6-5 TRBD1 TGTGCCAGCAGTCCGCCCGGGACAGAAAATTCACCCCTCCACTTT CASSPPGTENSPLHF
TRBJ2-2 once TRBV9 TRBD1 TGTGCCAGCAGCCACCGGACAGGGCCCGGGGAGCTGTTTTTT CASSHRTGPGELFF
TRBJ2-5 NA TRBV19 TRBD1 TGTGCCAGTAGTGTACAGGGGGCTATGGTGGAGACCCAGTACTTC CASSVQGAMVETQYF
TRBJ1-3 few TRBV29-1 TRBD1 TGCAGCGCCGGGACAGGCTCTGGAAACACCATATATTTT CSAGTGSGNTIYF
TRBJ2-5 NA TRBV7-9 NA TGTGCCAGCAGCTTAGCGTTGGGGGAGGAGCAAGAGACCCAGTACTTC CASSLALGEEQETQYF
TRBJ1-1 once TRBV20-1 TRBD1 TGCAGTGCTAGTCAGGGACAGGGTAGGGCTGAAGCTTTCTTT CSASQGQGRAEAFF
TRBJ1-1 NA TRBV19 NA TGTGCCAGTAGTCCCGGGGCGGGGATTGTAGAAGCTTTCTTT CASSPGAGIVEAFF
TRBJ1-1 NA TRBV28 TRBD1 TGTGCCAGCAGTTTCAACAGGGGGCGCCGGGGTAGAGTCACTGAAGCTTTCTTT CASSFNRGRRGRVTEAFF
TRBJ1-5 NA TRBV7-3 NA TGTGCCAGCAGCTTAACAGGGGATAGCAATCAGCCCCAGCATTTT CASSLTGDSNQPQHF
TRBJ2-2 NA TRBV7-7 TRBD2 TGTGCTAGCAGCCCGCGGGGGGGATCGGGACCCGGGGAGCTGTTTTTT CASSPRGGSGPGELFF
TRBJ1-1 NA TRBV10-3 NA TGTGCCATCAGTGAGCCGGGAAGGAACACTGAAGCTTTCTTT CAISEPGRNTEAFF
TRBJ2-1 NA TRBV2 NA TGTGCCAGCAGTCGAGGGAACTCCTACAATGAGCAGTTCTTC CASSRGNSYNEQFF